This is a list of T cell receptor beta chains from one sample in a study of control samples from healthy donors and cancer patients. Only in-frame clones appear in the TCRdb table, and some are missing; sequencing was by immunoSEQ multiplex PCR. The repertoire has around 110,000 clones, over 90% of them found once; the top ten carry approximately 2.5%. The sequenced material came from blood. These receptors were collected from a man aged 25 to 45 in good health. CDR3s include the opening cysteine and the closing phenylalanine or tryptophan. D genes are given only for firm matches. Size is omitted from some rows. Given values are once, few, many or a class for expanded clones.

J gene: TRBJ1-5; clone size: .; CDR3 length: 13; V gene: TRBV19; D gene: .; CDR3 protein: CASAPGSNQPQHF; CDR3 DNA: TGTGCCAGTGCCCCAGGGAGCAATCAGCCCCAGCATTTT
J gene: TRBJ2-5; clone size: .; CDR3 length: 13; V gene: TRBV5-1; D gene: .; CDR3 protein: CASRPGSQETQYF; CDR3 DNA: TGCGCCAGCAGACCAGGGTCACAAGAGACCCAGTACTTC
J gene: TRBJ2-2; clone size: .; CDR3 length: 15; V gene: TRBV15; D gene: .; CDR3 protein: CATSRDRIYPGELFF; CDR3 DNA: TGTGCCACCAGCAGAGATAGGATTTACCCCGGGGAGCTGTTTTTT
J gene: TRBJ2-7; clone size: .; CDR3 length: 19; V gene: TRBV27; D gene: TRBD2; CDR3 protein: CASSPKPKTSGGSTYEQYF; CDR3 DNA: TGTGCCAGCAGTCCCAAACCCAAAACTAGCGGGGGCTCGACCTACGAGCAGTACTTC
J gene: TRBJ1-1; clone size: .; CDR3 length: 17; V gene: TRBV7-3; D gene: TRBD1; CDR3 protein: CASSIHPGGWRNTEAFF; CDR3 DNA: TGTGCCAGCAGCATACATCCAGGGGGATGGCGGAACACTGAAGCTTTCTTT
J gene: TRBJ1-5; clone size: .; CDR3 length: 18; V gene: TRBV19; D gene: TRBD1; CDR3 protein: CASSKLINRGRGNQPQHF; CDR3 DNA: TGTGCCAGTAGTAAACTAATTAACAGGGGGCGAGGCAATCAGCCCCAGCATTTT
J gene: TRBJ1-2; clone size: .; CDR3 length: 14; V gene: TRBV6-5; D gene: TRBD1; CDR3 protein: CASSYSTGRDGYTF; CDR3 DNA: TGTGCCAGCAGTTACTCGACAGGGAGAGATGGCTACACCTTC
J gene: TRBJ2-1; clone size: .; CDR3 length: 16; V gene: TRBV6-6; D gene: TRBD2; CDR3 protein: CASSRGGGFSYNEQFF; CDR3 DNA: TGTGCCAGCAGTAGAGGCGGGGGGTTCTCCTACAATGAGCAGTTCTTC
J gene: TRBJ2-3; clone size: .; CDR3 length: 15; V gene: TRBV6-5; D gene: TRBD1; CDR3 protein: CASSPGQGRTDTQYF; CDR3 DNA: TGTGCCAGCAGCCCGGGACAGGGTAGAACAGATACGCAGTATTTT
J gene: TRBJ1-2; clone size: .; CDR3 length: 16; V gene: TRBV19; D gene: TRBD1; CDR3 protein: CASSRPGGGENYGYTF; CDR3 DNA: TGTGCCAGTAGTCGCCCGGGAGGGGGCGAGAACTATGGCTACACCTTC
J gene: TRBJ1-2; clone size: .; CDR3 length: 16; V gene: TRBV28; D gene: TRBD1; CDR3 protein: CASSFGARGQDYGYTF; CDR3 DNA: TGTGCCAGCAGTTTTGGGGCCAGGGGGCAGGACTATGGCTACACCTTC
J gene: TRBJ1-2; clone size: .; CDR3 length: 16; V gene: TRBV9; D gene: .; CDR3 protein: CASSPPRGATNYGYTF; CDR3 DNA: TGTGCCAGCAGCCCGCCGAGGGGAGCTACCAACTATGGCTACACCTTC
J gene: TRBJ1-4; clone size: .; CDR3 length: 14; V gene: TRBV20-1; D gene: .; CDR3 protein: CSASTAGYNEKLFF; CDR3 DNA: TGCAGTGCTAGTACGGCAGGTTATAATGAAAAACTGTTTTTT
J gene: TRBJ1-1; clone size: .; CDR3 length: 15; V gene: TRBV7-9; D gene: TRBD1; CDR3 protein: CASSRRGTANTEAFF; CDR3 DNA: TGTGCCAGCAGCCGAAGAGGGACAGCCAACACTGAAGCTTTCTTT
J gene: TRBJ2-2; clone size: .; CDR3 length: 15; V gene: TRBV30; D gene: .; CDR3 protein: CAWSVGGVRTGELFF; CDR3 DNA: TGTGCCTGGAGTGTAGGAGGGGTCCGCACCGGGGAGCTGTTTTTT
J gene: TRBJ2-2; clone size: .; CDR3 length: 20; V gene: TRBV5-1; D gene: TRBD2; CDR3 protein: CASSLRPGLAGGRNTGELFF; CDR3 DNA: TGCGCCAGCAGCTTGAGGCCGGGACTAGCGGGGGGCCGTAACACCGGGGAGCTGTTTTTT
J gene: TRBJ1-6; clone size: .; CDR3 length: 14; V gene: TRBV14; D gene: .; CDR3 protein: CASRLRAANSPLHF; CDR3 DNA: TGTGCCAGCAGACTCAGGGCGGCTAATTCACCCCTCCACTTT
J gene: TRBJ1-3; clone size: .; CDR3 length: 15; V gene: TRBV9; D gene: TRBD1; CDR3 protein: CASSARDREGNTIYF; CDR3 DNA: TGTGCCAGCAGCGCCCGGGACAGGGAAGGAAACACCATATATTTT
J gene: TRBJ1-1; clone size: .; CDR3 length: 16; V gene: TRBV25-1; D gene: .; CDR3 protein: CASSEYVGVENTEAFF; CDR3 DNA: TGTGCCAGCAGTGAATATGTGGGGGTGGAGAACACTGAAGCTTTCTTT
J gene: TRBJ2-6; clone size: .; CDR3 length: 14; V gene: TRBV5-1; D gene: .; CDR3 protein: CASSPTSGANVLTF; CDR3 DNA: TGCGCCAGCAGCCCGACTTCTGGGGCCAACGTCCTGACTTTC
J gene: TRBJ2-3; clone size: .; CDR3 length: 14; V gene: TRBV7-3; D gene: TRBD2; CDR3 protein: CASSHGLGIGTQYF; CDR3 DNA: TGTGCCAGCAGCCACGGACTAGGTATCGGTACGCAGTATTTT
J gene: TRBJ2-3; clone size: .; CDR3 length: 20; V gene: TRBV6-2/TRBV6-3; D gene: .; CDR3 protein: CASSQGLGDFILGATDTQYF; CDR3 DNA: TGTGCCAGCAGCCAAGGCCTGGGGGACTTCATCTTAGGGGCCACAGATACGCAGTATTTT
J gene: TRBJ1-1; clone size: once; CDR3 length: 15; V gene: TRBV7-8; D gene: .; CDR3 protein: CASSYVGNMNTEAFF; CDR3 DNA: TGTGCCAGCAGCTACGTTGGAAACATGAACACTGAAGCTTTCTTT
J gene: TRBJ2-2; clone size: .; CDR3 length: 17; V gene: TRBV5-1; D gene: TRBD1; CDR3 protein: CASSLTPGQAMSGELFF; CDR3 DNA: TGCGCCAGCAGCTTGACCCCCGGACAGGCTATGTCCGGGGAGCTGTTTTTT